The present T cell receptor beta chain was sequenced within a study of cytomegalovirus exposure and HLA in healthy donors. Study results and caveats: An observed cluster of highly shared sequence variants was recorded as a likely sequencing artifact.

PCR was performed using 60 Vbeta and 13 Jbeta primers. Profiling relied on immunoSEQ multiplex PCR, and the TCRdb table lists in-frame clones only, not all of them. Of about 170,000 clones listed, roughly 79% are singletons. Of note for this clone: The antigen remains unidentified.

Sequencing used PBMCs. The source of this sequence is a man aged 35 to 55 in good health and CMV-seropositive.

The CDR3 DNA sequence: TGTGCCAGCAGCGCACGAACGAGGGATGGCTACACCTTC. Translating it yields CASSARTRDGYTF. This chain uses TRBV9 with TRBJ1-2, with D unclear. The CDR3 totals 13 residues. V lost 3 bases to trimming and J lost 6 bases, with 12 bases between them. Looked up from germline, CDR1 is SGDLS and CDR2 is YYNGEE.